A single T cell receptor (beta chain) is shown here with its context. The entry originates in a study of blood T cell repertoires in COVID-19. Participant-reported clinical history was the basis for cohort assignment. Profiling relied on immunoSEQ multiplex PCR, and the TCRdb table lists in-frame clones only, not all of them. Seen here are fewer than 400,000 clones, roughly 89% observed once, and the top ten hold about 1.7%. Germline V CDR1 and CDR2: LGHNA, YSLEER. Trimming took off 2 bases at V and 2 bases at J, with 21 bases between the two ends. CDR3 length equals 18 residues. This TCR was sampled from a woman aged 25-40 years who had recovered from COVID-19. Sequencing used PBMCs or T cells enriched from blood (not recorded which). The chain uses TRBV4-3 and TRBJ1-1; D might be TRBD1 (6 bases). CDR3 sequence: CASSQNLDRQVLNTEAFF. DNA for the CDR3: TGCGCCAGCAGCCAAAATTTGGATCGACAGGTTCTAAACACTGAAGCTTTCTTT.